Shown below are 9 T cell receptor beta chains from a single sample sequenced in a study of CD8+ T cells in alopecia areata. Treatment meaning: oral pan-JAK inhibitor, 5-10 mg twice daily. In each case, RNA was isolated and then reverse transcribed into cDNA as the sequencing template. Libraries were prepared by immunoSEQ multiplex PCR; TCRdb keeps only in-frame clonotypes and omits some of them. The table lists about 270,000 clones, about 62% of them singletons. The specimen was CD4+ T cells sorted from blood, collected around week 54, from a patient treated with tofacitinib. These receptors all stem from a human donor with alopecia areata.

Turning to this clone: One junction end does not reproduce the germline sequence, and a read error may be involved. This sequence joins TRBV30 and TRBJ2-7, with TRBD1 matching over 7 bases. The germline CDR1 and CDR2 sequences are GTSNPN and SVGIG (reference sequence). The CDR3 consists of 11 residues. The CDR3 region is CAWSADRDLHF. CDR3 sequence (DNA): TGTGCCTGGAGTGCCGACAGGGACCTGCACTTC. The whole variable domain, filled in from reference TRBV30 and TRBJ2-7, reads SQTIHQWPATLVQPVGSPLSLECTVEGTSNPNLYWYRQAAGRGLQLLFYSVGIGQISSEVPQNLSASRPQDRQFILSSKKLLLSDSGFYLCAWSADRDLHFGPGTRLTVT.

J is TRBJ2-5 and V is TRBV27, with 9 bases identical to TRBD1. The V and J ends lost 5 bases and 1 base, in that order; junction bases with no gene match: 11. This CDR3 is 17 amino acids long. Germline loops: CDR1 MNHEY, CDR2 SMNVEV (reference sequence). The CDR3 loop is CASSAYRGRGVQETQYF. Here the CDR3 DNA reads TGTGCCAGCAGTGCCTACAGGGGGCGAGGAGTCCAAGAGACCCAGTACTTC.

The chain couples TRBV13 to TRBJ2-5; TRBD1 aligns across 8 bases. The V segment lost 5 bases and the J segment 1 base; nucleotides outside the gene matches: 9. The CDR3 spans 16 residues. CDR1 PRHDT and CDR2 FYEKMQ come from the germline V gene (reference sequence). Written as DNA, the CDR3 is TGTGCCAGCAGCCAAGGGACAGGAACCTCCCAAGAGACCCAGTACTTC. It yields the protein CASSQGTGTSQETQYF.

The chain couples TRBV5-6 to TRBJ2-5; no reliable D call. CDR1 SGHDT and CDR2 YYEEEE come from the germline V gene. This CDR3 is 11 amino acids long. The V gene lost 4 bases and the J gene lost 5 bases, with 6 bases spanning the gap. Here the CDR3 reads CASSTRETQYF. CDR3 in DNA: TGTGCCAGCAGCACAAGGGAGACCCAGTACTTC.

V is TRBV2 and J is TRBJ1-4, with D perhaps matching TRBD1 (6 bases). CDR1 is SNHLY and CDR2 is FYNNEI in the germline V gene. The ends were cut back, 8 bases at V and 8 bases at J, with 15 bases in the middle. The CDR3 sequence is 13 residues long. The chain's CDR3 is CASSAGVFEKLFF. The CDR3 DNA sequence: TGTGCCAGCTCGGCAGGGGTATTCGAAAAACTGTTTTTT.

The rearrangement uses TRBV27 and TRBJ2-3, with D uncertain. Germline loops: CDR1 MNHEY, CDR2 SMNVEV (reference sequence). V lost 6 bases and J lost 0, with 10 bases in between. This CDR3 is 14 amino acids long. The CDR3 region is CASRGYTSTDTQYF. The CDR3 DNA is TGTGCCAGCAGAGGCTATACTAGCACAGATACGCAGTATTTT.

This clone was detected only a few times. V usage is TRBV4-1 and J usage is TRBJ2-3; 9 bases map to TRBD2. The V and J ends lost 1 base and 4 bases, in that order; junction bases with no gene match: 0. The germline gives CDR1 MGHRA, CDR2 YSYEKL. The CDR3 loop spans 14 amino acids. The CDR3 spells CASSQGTSADTQYF. CDR3 bases: TGCGCCAGCAGCCAAGGGACTAGCGCAGATACGCAGTATTTT.

This clone was counted only a few times. The chain recombines TRBV7-3 with TRBJ1-2; 10 nucleotides match TRBD1. Germline V gene sequence: CDR1 SGHTA, CDR2 FQGTGA. This CDR3 contains 16 residues. Losses at the gene ends were 5 bases for V and 4 bases for J; bases not matched to a gene: 10. The CDR3 here is CASSNPGTGVVYGYTF. In nucleotides, the CDR3 is TGTGCCAGCAGCAATCCCGGGACAGGGGTTGTCTATGGCTACACCTTC.

This clone occurred a few times. The J gene is TRBJ2-3, the V gene TRBV29-1, with D perhaps TRBD2 (6 bases). V was clipped by 7 bases and J by 1 base, with 18 bases between them. This CDR3 has 15 amino acids. The germline V gene encodes CDR1 SQVTM and CDR2 ANQGSEA. Here the CDR3 DNA reads TGCAGCGCCGATGGGGGGAAGCGGGGCACAGATACGCAGTATTTT. This gives the protein CSADGGKRGTDTQYF.